This record looks at one TCR beta chain sequence and its context. This specimen belongs to a study of regulatory T cells in long-lasting Graves disease. Germline assignment: CDR1 SQVTM and CDR2 ANQGSEA. Trimming left V 7 bases short and J 4 bases short, with 13 bases between. The CDR3 totals 13 residues. With iRepertoire HTBI primers and Arm-PCR of CDR3 regions, TCR beta libraries were built. TCRdb processed the multiplex PCR reads anew with MiXCR; each CDR3 protein has one entry. The sample consists of around 500,000 distinct CDR3 sequences, 12% of them appearing once. Time point reported: newly diagnosed GD, antithyroid drugs for less than 3 months. RNA from PBMCs was the source of the TCR library. The same sample was also used in a study of T cells in Graves' hyperthyroidism and ophthalmopathy. That study adds: The HTBI primer set drove a first-round RT-PCR of the TCR CDR3.

The sequences come from peripheral blood mononuclear cells (PBMCs), collected at new diagnosis, from a patient treated with antithyroid drugs. The V gene is TRBV29-1, the J gene TRBJ2-2, with D possibly being TRBD1 (5 bases). The receptor comes from a woman in her thirties with Graves disease. The CDR3 region is CSAQRQSTGELFF. In DNA, the CDR3 is TGCAGCGCCCAACGACAGAGCACCGGGGAGCTGTTTTTT.